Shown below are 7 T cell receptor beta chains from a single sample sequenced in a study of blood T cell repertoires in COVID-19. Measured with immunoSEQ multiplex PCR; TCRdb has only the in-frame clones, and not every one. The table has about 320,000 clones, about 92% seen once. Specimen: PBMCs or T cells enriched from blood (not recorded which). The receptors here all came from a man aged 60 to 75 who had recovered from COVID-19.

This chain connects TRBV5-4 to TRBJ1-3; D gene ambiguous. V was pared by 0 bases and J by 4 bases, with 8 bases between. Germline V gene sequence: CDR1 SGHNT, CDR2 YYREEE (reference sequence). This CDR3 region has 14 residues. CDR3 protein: CASSLVGRGNTIYF. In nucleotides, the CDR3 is TGTGCCAGCAGCTTGGTCGGGAGAGGAAACACCATATATTTT. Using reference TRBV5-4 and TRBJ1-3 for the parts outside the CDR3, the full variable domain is ETGVTQSPTHLIKTRGQQVTLRCSSQSGHNTVSWYQQALGQGPQFIFQYYREEENGRGNFPPRFSGLQFPNYSSELNVNALELDDSALYLCASSLVGRGNTIYFGEGSWLTVV.

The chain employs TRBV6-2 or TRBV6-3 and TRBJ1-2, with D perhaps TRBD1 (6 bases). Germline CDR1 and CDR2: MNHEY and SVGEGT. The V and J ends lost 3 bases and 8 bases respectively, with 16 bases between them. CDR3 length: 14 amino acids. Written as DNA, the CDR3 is TGTGCCAGCAGTTATTCAACAGGGTCTCGAGGCTACACCTTC. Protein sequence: CASSYSTGSRGYTF.

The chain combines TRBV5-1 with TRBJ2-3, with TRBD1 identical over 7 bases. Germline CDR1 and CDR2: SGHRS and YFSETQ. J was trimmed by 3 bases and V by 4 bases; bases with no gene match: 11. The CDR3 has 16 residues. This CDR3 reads CASSGKTGIGTDTQYF. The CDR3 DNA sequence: TGCGCCAGCAGCGGCAAGACAGGGATCGGAACAGATACGCAGTATTTT. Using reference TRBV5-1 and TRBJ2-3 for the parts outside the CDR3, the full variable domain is KAGVTQTPRYLIKTRGQQVTLSCSPISGHRSVSWYQQTPGQGLQFLFEYFSETQRNKGNFPGRFSGRQFSNSRSEMNVSTLELGDSALYLCASSGKTGIGTDTQYFGPGTRLTVL.

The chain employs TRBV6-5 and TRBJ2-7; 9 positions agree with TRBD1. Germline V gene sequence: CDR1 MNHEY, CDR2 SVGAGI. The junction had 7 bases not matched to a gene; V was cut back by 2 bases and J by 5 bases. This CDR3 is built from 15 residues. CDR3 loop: CASSYPGQGINEQYF. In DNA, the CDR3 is TGTGCCAGCAGTTACCCGGGACAGGGTATCAACGAGCAGTACTTC.

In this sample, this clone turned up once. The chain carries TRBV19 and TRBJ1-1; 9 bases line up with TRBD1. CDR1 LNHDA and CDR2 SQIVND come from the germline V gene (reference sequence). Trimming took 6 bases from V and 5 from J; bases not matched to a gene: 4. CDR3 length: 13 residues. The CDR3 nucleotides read TGTGCCAGTAGGGACAGGGGACGGACTGAAGCTTTCTTT. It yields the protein CASRDRGRTEAFF. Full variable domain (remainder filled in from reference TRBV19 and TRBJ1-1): DGGITQSPKYLFRKEGQNVTLSCEQNLNHDAMYWYRQDPGQGLRLIYYSQIVNDFQKGDIAEGYSVSREKKESFPLTVTSAQKNPTAFYLCASRDRGRTEAFFGQGTRLTVV.

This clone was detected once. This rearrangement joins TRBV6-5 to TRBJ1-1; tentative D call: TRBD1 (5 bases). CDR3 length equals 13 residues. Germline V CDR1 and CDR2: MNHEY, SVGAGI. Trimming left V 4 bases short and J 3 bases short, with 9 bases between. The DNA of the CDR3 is TGTGCCAGCAGTTCAGACAGCCACACTGAAGCTTTCTTT. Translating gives CASSSDSHTEAFF.

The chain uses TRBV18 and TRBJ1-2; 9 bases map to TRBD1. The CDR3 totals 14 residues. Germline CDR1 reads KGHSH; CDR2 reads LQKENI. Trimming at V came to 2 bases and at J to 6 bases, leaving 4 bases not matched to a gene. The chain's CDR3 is CASSPSQGADGYTF. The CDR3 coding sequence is TGTGCCAGCTCACCATCACAGGGGGCGGATGGCTACACCTTC. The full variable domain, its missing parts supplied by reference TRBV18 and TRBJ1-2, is NAGVMQNPRHLVRRRGQEARLRCSPMKGHSHVYWYRQLPEEGLKFMVYLQKENIIDESGMPKERFSAEFPKEGPSILRIQQVVRGDSAAYFCASSPSQGADGYTFGSGTRLTVV.